The entry below describes one T cell receptor beta chain. These data are taken from a study of blood T cell repertoires in COVID-19. Assay used: immunoSEQ multiplex PCR; TCRdb lists only in-frame clones, some missing. The profile covers 250,000 to 350,000 clones, with around 86% appearing a single time and around 1.5% taken by the ten largest. The V end lost 0 bases, the J end lost 7 bases, and 16 bases lay between the germline ends. CDR3 length equals 15 residues. CDR1 is SGDLS and CDR2 is YYNGEE in the germline V gene. The sequenced sample was peripheral blood. The chain has TRBV9 and TRBJ1-2, with D tentatively TRBD1 (6 bases). The sequence came from a woman between 50 and 59 years old with acute or convalescent COVID-19. The CDR3 nucleotides are TGTGCCAGCAGCGTAGCTACCCGGCAGGGGACTGGCTACACCTTC. Amino acid sequence: CASSVATRQGTGYTF.